Shown below are 14 T cell receptor beta chains from a single sample sequenced in a study of blood T cell repertoires in COVID-19. The data were produced by immunoSEQ multiplex PCR, yet TCRdb's version contains in-frame clones alone and is incomplete. Among approximately 290,000 clones listed, around 89% were seen once. The specimen was peripheral blood. The receptors were sampled from a man under 40 with acute or convalescent COVID-19.

The chain carries TRBV2 and TRBJ1-5; 9 bases are a match to TRBD1. This CDR3 spans 15 amino acids. V dropped 5 bases and J dropped 5; count of bases not matched to a gene: 7. CDR1 is SNHLY and CDR2 is FYNNEI in the germline V gene. The CDR3 bases are TGTGCCAGCAGTAGAGACAGGGGGAGACATCAGCCCCAGCATTTT. Translation gives CASSRDRGRHQPQHF. The full variable domain, rest sourced from reference TRBV2 and TRBJ1-5, is EPEVTQTPSHQVTQMGQEVILRCVPISNHLYFYWYRQILGQKVEFLVSFYNNEISEKSEIFDDQFSVERPDGSNFTLKIRSTKLEDSAMYFCASSRDRGRHQPQHFGDGTRLSIL.

This clone was counted only a few times. This rearrangement joins TRBV27 to TRBJ1-2, with 7 nucleotides matching TRBD1. After removal of 6 bases from V and 7 bases from J, the junction contained 5 bases not matched to a gene. The CDR3 length is 12 residues. Germline V CDR1 and CDR2: MNHEY, SMNVEV (reference sequence). The CDR3 DNA sequence: TGTGCCAGCAGAGAAGGGGGCGGTGGCTACACCTTC. Amino acids: CASREGGGGYTF.

The sample holds a few counts of this clone. This chain connects TRBV2 to TRBJ1-2; the match to TRBD1 covers 8 bases. The CDR3 runs 13 residues. The V segment lost 6 bases and the J segment 8 bases; nucleotides outside the gene matches: 8. Germline values: CDR1 SNHLY, CDR2 FYNNEI. In DNA, the CDR3 is TGTGCCAGCAGCACCGGACAGGGCCTAGGCTACACCTTC. It encodes CASSTGQGLGYTF.

The CDR3 spells CASSHSGQGTYEQYF. DNA for the CDR3: TGTGCCAGCAGTCATTCGGGACAGGGCACCTACGAGCAGTACTTC. This chain joins TRBV6-6 and TRBJ2-7; 9 bases are shared with TRBD1. Germline lookup yields CDR1 MNHNY and CDR2 SVGAGI (reference sequence). V was pared by 5 bases and J by 2 bases, with 7 bases of the junction left unmatched. The CDR3 extends over 15 amino acids.

The chain employs TRBV6-5 and TRBJ1-2; maybe TRBD1 (5 bases). This CDR3 comprises 15 residues. Germline CDR1 is MNHEY and CDR2 is SVGAGI. With 6 bases removed from V and 1 base from J, the gap between germline ends came to 15 bases. For the CDR3, the DNA is TGTGCCAGCAGCGGGCGCAGGGAGGGTAACTATGGCTACACCTTC. This gives the protein CASSGRREGNYGYTF.

The genes are TRBV18 and TRBJ1-3; TRBD1 aligns across 7 bases. The J segment lost 7 bases and the V segment lost 2 bases, leaving 8 bases of the junction unmatched. Germline V gives CDR1 KGHSH, CDR2 LQKENI. This CDR3 contains 15 residues. The CDR3 sequence is CASSPFQGEINTIYF. CDR3 nucleotides: TGTGCCAGCTCACCATTTCAGGGGGAGATTAACACCATATATTTT. The variable domain in full, completed from reference TRBV18 and TRBJ1-3, reads NAGVMQNPRHLVRRRGQEARLRCSPMKGHSHVYWYRQLPEEGLKFMVYLQKENIIDESGMPKERFSAEFPKEGPSILRIQQVVRGDSAAYFCASSPFQGEINTIYFGEGSWLTVV.

The chain combines TRBV5-4 with TRBJ1-1; perhaps TRBD1 as D (5 bases). CDR1 SGHNT and CDR2 YYREEE come from the germline V gene (reference sequence). The CDR3 sequence is 13 residues long. Trimming stripped 2 bases from V and 3 bases from J, with 8 bases between. CDR3 DNA: TGTGCCAGCAGCTTAGACAGAGACACTGAAGCTTTCTTT. It encodes CASSLDRDTEAFF.

The chain is built from TRBV5-1 and TRBJ2-2; a possible D gene is TRBD2 (6 bases). Germline V CDR1 and CDR2: SGHRS, YFSETQ. Deletions cut 2 bases from V and 6 bases from J, with 20 bases between. CDR3 length: 17 residues. The CDR3 nucleotides are TGCGCCAGCAGCTTTTCTCTAGCGACCCCACCAGCCGGGGAGCTGTTTTTT. It translates to CASSFSLATPPAGELFF.

The V call is TRBV28, the J call TRBJ2-1; TRBD2 aligns across 12 bases. The junction had 5 bases not matched to a gene; V was cut back by 2 bases and J by 9 bases. Per the germline V gene, CDR1 is MDHEN and CDR2 is SYDVKM. CDR3 length equals 15 residues. The CDR3 nucleotides are TGTGCCAGCAGTTTACGACTAGCGGGAGTTGGTGAGCAGTTCTTC. It yields the protein CASSLRLAGVGEQFF.

The gene calls are TRBV19 and TRBJ2-7; TRBD1 might be the D (6 bases). The CDR3 runs 14 residues. The germline V and J ends were trimmed by 4 bases and 5 bases, with 15 bases remaining between them. Germline lookup yields CDR1 LNHDA and CDR2 SQIVND (reference sequence). CDR3 amino acids: CASSTQTGNDEQYF. CDR3 nucleotide sequence: TGTGCCAGTAGTACACAAACAGGGAACGACGAGCAGTACTTC.

This clone has only one observation. The V gene is TRBV18, the J gene TRBJ1-2; 8 positions agree with TRBD1. The germline CDR1 and CDR2 sequences are KGHSH and LQKENI. The length of the CDR3 is 15 residues. J was trimmed by 2 bases and V by 5 bases; bases with no gene match: 7. In nucleotides, the CDR3 is TGTGCCAGCTCATCACAGGGGGTTGGCAACTATGGCTACACCTTC. Translated, it gives CASSSQGVGNYGYTF.

The chain combines TRBV11-3 with TRBJ2-1; TRBD2 matches at 12 bases. Germline CDR1 reads SGHNT; CDR2 reads YENEEA. There are 17 residues in the CDR3. The V gene end was trimmed by 0 bases and the J gene end by 6 bases; junction bases not matched to a gene: 6. CDR3 DNA: TGTGCCAGCAGCTTAGATAGGTTGGGACTAGCGGGCAATGAGCAGTTCTTC. This sequence encodes CASSLDRLGLAGNEQFF.

The CDR3 DNA follows: TGTGCCAGCAGCCCTGGACAGACCGTGAACACCGGGGAGCTGTTTTTT. Protein: CASSPGQTVNTGELFF. V is TRBV7-6 and J is TRBJ2-2; tentative D call: TRBD1 (6 bases). Germline loops: CDR1 SGHVS, CDR2 FNYEAQ. This CDR3 region has 16 residues. V was trimmed by 5 bases and J by 1 base, leaving 14 bases between them.

The chain has TRBV11-3 and TRBJ2-1, with TRBD2 matching 10 bases. The CDR3 runs 15 residues. Trimming removed 3 bases from V and 8 bases from J; junction bases left unmatched: 7. Germline V gene lookup returns CDR1 SGHNT and CDR2 YENEEA. The CDR3 coding sequence is TGTGCCAGCAGCTTCCAGAGCGGGGGGGCCTATGAGCAGTTCTTC. It codes for CASSFQSGGAYEQFF.